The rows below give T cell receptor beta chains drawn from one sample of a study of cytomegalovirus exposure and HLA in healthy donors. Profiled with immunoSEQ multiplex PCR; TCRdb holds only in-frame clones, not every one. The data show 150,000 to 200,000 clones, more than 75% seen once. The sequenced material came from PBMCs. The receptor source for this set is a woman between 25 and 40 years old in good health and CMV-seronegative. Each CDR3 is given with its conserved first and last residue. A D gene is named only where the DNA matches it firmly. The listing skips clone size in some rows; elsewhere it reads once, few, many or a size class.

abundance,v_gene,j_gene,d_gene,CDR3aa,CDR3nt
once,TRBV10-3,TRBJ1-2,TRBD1,CAITGTGYYGYTF,TGTGCCATCACCGGGACAGGGTACTATGGCTACACCTTC
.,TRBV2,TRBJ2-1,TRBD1,CASRETGQGTNEQFF,TGTGCCAGCAGAGAAACGGGACAGGGGACCAATGAGCAGTTCTTC
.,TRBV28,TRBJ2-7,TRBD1,CASSPYDRVHEQYF,TGTGCCAGCAGTCCTTACGACAGGGTCCACGAGCAGTACTTC
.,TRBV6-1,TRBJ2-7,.,CASSKPGGEQYF,TGTGCCAGCAGTAAACCAGGAGGCGAGCAGTACTTC
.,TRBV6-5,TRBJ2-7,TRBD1,CASSYSGQGTYEQYF,TGTGCCAGCAGTTACTCGGGACAGGGAACCTACGAGCAGTACTTC
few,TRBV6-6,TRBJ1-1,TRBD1,CASSVTGMNTEAFF,TGTGCCAGCAGTGTGACAGGGATGAACACTGAAGCTTTCTTT
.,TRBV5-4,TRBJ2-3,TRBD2,CASSILSGGITDTQYF,TGTGCCAGCAGCATCCTTAGCGGGGGGATCACAGATACGCAGTATTTT
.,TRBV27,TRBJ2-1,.,CASTLIGGNEQFF,TGTGCCAGCACTCTTATCGGGGGCAATGAGCAGTTCTTC
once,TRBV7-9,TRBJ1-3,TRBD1,CASSGQGAAGNTIYF,TGTGCCAGCAGCGGACAGGGGGCAGCTGGAAACACCATATATTTT
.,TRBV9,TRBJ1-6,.,CASSVGNLGSPLHF,TGTGCCAGCAGCGTCGGGAATCTAGGTTCACCCCTCCACTTT
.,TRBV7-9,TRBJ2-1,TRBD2,CASSSPHLAGGFSEQFF,TGTGCCAGCAGCTCCCCCCATCTAGCGGGGGGTTTTAGTGAGCAGTTCTTC
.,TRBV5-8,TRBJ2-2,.,CASRSTGNTGELFF,TGTGCCAGCAGATCTACAGGGAACACCGGGGAGCTGTTTTTT
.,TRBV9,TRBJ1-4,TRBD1,CASSQQGAENEKLFF,TGTGCCAGCAGCCAACAGGGGGCGGAAAATGAAAAACTGTTTTTT
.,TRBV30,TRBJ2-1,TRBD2,CAWSGSGGNNEQFF,TGTGCCTGGAGTGGTAGCGGGGGCAACAATGAGCAGTTCTTC
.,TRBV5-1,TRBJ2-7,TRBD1,CASSWNRGAYEQYF,TGCGCCAGCAGCTGGAACAGGGGGGCCTACGAGCAGTACTTC
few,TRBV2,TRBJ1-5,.,CASSDGSQGFQPQHF,TGTGCCAGCAGTGATGGTTCGCAGGGTTTTCAGCCCCAGCATTTT
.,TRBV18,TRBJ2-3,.,CASSFPGGRGTDTQYF,TGTGCCAGCTCCTTCCCGGGGGGCCGGGGCACAGATACGCAGTATTTT
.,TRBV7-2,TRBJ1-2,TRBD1,CASSLVDRVDGYTF,TGTGCCAGCAGCTTAGTGGACAGGGTGGATGGCTACACCTTC
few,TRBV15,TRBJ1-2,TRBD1,CATSRDAAQGNGYTF,TGTGCCACCAGCAGAGATGCGGCACAGGGGAATGGCTACACCTTC
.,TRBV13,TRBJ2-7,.,CASSSNRGGYEQYF,TGTGCCAGCAGCTCGAACAGGGGGGGCTACGAGCAGTACTTC
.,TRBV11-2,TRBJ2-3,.,CASSLGTVPSTDTQYF,TGTGCCAGCAGCTTAGGCACGGTTCCTAGCACAGATACGCAGTATTTT
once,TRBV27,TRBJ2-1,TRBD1,CASSMTGFNEQFF,TGTGCCAGCAGTATGACAGGGTTCAATGAGCAGTTCTTC
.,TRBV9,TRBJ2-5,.,CASSVGSGWGETQYF,TGTGCCAGCAGCGTAGGGTCAGGGTGGGGAGAGACCCAGTACTTC
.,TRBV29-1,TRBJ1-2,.,CSVPARLVGGYTF,TGCAGCGTCCCCGCTAGGCTCGTGGGTGGCTACACCTTC
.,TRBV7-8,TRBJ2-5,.,CASSFRQAPQETQYF,TGTGCCAGCAGCTTTCGACAGGCCCCCCAAGAGACCCAGTACTTC
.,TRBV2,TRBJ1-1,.,CASRGQNTEAFF,TGTGCCAGCCGGGGACAGAACACTGAAGCTTTCTTT
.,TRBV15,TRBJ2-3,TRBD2,CATSRRTSGGADTQYF,TGTGCCACCAGCAGGCGGACTAGCGGGGGCGCAGATACGCAGTATTTT
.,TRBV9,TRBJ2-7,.,CASSDGGYNSYEQYF,TGTGCCAGCAGCGATGGGGGGTACAACTCCTACGAGCAGTACTTC
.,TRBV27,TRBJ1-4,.,CATSLAGAFGEKLFF,TGTGCCACATCATTGGCAGGGGCTTTTGGGGAAAAACTGTTTTTT
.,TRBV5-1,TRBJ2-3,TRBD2,CASSLTSGGPFTDTQYF,TGCGCCAGCAGCTTGACTAGCGGGGGGCCTTTCACAGATACGCAGTATTTT
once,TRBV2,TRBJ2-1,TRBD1,CASSAQGQGVFF,TGTGCCAGCAGCGCGCAGGGACAGGGGGTTTTCTTC
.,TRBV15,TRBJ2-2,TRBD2,CATSQGGLAPGGELFF,TGTGCCACCAGCCAGGGGGGACTAGCGCCCGGCGGGGAGCTGTTTTTT
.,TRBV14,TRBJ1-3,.,CASSQGGPYSGNTIYF,TGTGCCAGCAGCCAAGGGGGCCCCTACTCTGGAAACACCATATATTTT
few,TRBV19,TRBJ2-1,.,CASSVYNEQFF,TGTGCCAGTAGTGTATACAATGAGCAGTTCTTC
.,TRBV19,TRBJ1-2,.,CASKDSRSNYGYTF,TGTGCCAGTAAGGACAGCCGATCTAACTATGGCTACACCTTC